These T cell receptor beta chains were read from a single sample in a study of blood T cell repertoires in COVID-19. The assay was immunoSEQ multiplex PCR, and TCRdb's table has in-frame clones only and misses some. The data hold approximately 210,000 clones, with approximately 86% observed a single time. Source material: peripheral blood. These receptors originate from a man aged 35-49 years with acute or convalescent COVID-19. Each CDR3 is given with its conserved first and last residue. A D gene is named only where the DNA matches it firmly.

d_call j_call v_call cdr3_nt cdr3_aa
. TRBJ2-7 TRBV4-3 TGCGCCAGCAGCCAAGGGCACAGACTAGATCGGTCCTACGAGCAGTACTTC CASSQGHRLDRSYEQYF
TRBD1 TRBJ2-1 TRBV28 TGTGCCAGCAGTTCGGGGACAGCCCCTTTTTTAGAGCAGTTCTTC CASSSGTAPFLEQFF
. TRBJ2-5 TRBV3-1/TRBV3-2 TGTGCCAGCAGCCAAGGTTCCGCCGCGGACTTC CASSQGSAADF
. TRBJ1-1 TRBV5-1 TGCGCCAGCAGCTTGGAGCGCCGGGACACTGAAGCTTTCTTT CASSLERRDTEAFF
. TRBJ2-7 TRBV29-1 TGCAGCGTTGGGGAGGCGGCAGGGGGATTTAACGAGCAGTACTTC CSVGEAAGGFNEQYF
TRBD1 TRBJ2-7 TRBV5-1 TGCGCCAGCAGCGTCACAGGGGGCAGCGAGCAGTACTTC CASSVTGGSEQYF
TRBD2 TRBJ2-5 TRBV7-6 TGTGCCAGCAGCTCGACTAGCGGGGAGGGAGAGACCCAGTACTTC CASSSTSGEGETQYF
. TRBJ2-7 TRBV5-1 TGCGCCAGCAGCGAGACAGGGGAGGGTTACGAGCAGTACTTC CASSETGEGYEQYF
. TRBJ1-1 TRBV7-3 TGTGCCAGCAGCTTCGCAGGGAACACTGAAGCTTTCTTT CASSFAGNTEAFF
TRBD1 TRBJ1-2 TRBV5-1 TGCGCCAGCAGCCGACAGGGCGAGTATGGCTACACCTTC CASSRQGEYGYTF
TRBD2 TRBJ2-3 TRBV14 TGTGCCAGCAGCCCCGCGACTAGCCGATATACGCAGTATTTT CASSPATSRYTQYF
TRBD2 TRBJ2-5 TRBV6-4 TGTGCCAGCAGTGAATTAGCGGGTATCCAAGAGACCCAGTACTTC CASSELAGIQETQYF
. TRBJ1-1 TRBV29-1 TGCAGCGTTGAGTTGCTGGGCAGGGTATACACTGAAGCTTTCTTT CSVELLGRVYTEAFF
TRBD1 TRBJ1-5 TRBV6-6 TGTGCCAGCAGTTACGGGACAGTTCGGAGCAATCAGCCCCAGCATTTT CASSYGTVRSNQPQHF